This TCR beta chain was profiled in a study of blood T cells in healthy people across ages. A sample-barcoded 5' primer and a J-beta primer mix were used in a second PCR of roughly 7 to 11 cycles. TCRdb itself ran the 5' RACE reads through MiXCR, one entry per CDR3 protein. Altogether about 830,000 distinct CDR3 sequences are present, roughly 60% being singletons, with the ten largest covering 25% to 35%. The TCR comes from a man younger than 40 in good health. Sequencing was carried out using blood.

The CDR3 DNA follows: TGTGCCTGCACGACAGGGCCGAGAAACATTCAGTACTTC. Translating gives CACTTGPRNIQYF. This chain connects TRBV30 to TRBJ2-4; 7 bases agree with TRBD1. V was pared by 6 bases and J by 6 bases, with 8 bases of the junction left unmatched. Per germline, CDR1 GTSNPN and CDR2 SVGIG (reference sequence). The CDR3 length is 13 residues.